This section outlines one TCR beta chain sequence together with its context. Its antigen is not known. The CDR3 contains 16 residues. Trimming cost V 2 bases and J 0 bases, with 10 bases left between them. Germline V gives CDR1 LGHNA, CDR2 YSLEER. Collection occurred without any documented infections or immune events in donors. The sample comes from a study of identifying expanded T cells in peripheral blood. TCRdb keeps only in-frame clones here, not all; method: immunoSEQ multiplex PCR. The sample records about 58,000 clones, around 86% being singletons. Notes on the study in general: Differentially abundant clones: around 1.1 between replicates, about 15 at around 14 days, approximately 18 at four.

The receptor was isolated from a person aged 18 to 75 in good health. The specimen was blood. The chain recombines TRBV4-3 with TRBJ1-4; no firm D call. As DNA, the CDR3 is TGCGCCAGCAGCCAAAACCCGTTTGCAACTAATGAAAAACTGTTTTTT. Translated, it gives CASSQNPFATNEKLFF.